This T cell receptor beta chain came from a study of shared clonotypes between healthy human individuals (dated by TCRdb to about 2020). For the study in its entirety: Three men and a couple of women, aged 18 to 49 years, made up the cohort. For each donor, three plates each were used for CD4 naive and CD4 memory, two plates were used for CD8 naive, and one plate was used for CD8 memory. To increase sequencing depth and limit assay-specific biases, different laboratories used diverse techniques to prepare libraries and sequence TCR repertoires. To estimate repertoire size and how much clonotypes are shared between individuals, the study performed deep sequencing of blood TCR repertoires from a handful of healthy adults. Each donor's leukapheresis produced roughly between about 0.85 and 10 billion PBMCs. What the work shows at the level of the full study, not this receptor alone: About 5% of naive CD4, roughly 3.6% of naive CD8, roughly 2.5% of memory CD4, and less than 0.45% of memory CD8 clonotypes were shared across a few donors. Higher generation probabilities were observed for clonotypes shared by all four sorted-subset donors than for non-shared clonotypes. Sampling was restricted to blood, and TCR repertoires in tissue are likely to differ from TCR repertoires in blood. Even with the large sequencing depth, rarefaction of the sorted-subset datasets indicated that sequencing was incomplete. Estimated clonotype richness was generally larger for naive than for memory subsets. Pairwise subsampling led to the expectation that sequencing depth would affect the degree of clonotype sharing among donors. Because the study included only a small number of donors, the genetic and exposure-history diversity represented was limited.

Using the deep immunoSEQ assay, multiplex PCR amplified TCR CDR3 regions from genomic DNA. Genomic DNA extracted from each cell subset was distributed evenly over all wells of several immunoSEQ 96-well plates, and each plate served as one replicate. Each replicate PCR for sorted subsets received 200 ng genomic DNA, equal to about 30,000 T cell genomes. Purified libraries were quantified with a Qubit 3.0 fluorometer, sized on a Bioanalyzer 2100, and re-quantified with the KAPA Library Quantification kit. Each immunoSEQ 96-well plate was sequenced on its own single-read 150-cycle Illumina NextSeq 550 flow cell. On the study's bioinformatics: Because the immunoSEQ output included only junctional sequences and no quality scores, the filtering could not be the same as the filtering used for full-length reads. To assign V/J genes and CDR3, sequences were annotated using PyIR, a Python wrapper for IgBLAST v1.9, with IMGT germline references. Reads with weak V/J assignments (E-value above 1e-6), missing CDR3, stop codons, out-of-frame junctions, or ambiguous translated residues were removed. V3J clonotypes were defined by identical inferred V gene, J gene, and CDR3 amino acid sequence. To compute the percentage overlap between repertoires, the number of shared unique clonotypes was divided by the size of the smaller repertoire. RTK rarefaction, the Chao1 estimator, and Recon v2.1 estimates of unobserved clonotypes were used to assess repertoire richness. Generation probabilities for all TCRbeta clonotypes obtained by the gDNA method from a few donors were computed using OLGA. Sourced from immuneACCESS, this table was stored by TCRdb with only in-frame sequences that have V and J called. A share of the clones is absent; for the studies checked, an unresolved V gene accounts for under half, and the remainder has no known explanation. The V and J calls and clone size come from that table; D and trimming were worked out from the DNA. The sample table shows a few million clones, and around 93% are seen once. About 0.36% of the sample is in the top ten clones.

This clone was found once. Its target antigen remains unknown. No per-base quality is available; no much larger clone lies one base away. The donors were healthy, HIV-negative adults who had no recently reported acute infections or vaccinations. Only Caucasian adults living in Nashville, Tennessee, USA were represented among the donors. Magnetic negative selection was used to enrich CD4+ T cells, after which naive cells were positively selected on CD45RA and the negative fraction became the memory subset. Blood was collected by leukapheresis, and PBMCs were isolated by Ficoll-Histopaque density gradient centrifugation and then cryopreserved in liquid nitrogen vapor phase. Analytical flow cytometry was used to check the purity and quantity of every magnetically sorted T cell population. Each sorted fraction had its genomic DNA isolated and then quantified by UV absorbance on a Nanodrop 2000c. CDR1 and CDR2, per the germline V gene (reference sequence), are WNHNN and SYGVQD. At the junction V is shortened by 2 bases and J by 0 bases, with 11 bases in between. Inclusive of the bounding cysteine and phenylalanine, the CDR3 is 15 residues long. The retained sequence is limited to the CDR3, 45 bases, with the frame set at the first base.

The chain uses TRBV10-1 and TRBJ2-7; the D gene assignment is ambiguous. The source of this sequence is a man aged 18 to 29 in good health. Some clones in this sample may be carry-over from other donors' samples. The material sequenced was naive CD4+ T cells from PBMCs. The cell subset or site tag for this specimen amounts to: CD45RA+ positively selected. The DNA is TGCGCCAGCAGTGAGACCCAGTTAAGCTCCTACGAGCAGTACTTC. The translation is CASSETQLSSYEQYF.